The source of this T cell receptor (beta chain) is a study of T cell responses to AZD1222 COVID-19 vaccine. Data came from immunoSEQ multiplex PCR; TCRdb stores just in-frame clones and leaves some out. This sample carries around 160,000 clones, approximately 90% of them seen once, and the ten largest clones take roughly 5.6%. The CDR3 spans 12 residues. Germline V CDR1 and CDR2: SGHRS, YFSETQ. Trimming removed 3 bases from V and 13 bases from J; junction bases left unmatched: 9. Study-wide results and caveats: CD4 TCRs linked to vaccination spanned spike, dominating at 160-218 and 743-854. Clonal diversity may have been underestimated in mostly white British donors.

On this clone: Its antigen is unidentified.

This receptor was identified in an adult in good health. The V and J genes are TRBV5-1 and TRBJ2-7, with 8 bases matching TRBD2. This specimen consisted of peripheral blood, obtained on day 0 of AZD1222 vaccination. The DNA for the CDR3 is TGCGCCAGCAGCTCCTCCGGGACTAGTTATTACTTC. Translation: CASSSSGTSYYF.